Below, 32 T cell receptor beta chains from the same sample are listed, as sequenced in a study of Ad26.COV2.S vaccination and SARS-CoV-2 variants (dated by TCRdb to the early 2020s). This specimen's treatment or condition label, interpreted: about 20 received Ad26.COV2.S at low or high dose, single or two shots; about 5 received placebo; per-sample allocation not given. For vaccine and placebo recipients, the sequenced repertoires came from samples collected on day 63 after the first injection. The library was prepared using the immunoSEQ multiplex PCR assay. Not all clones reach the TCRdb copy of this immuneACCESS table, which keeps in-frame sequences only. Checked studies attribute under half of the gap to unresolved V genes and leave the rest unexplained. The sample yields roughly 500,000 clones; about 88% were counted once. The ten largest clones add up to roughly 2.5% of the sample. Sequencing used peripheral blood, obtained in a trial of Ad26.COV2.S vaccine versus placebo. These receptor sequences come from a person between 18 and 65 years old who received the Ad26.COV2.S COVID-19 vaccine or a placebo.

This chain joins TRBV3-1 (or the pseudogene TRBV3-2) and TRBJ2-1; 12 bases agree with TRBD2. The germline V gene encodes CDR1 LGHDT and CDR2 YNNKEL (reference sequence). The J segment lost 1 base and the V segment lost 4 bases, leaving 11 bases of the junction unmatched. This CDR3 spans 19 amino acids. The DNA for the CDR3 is TGTGCCAGCAGCCCTGCAGTGGGGCTAGCGGGAGGGTCCTACAATGAGCAGTTCTTC. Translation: CASSPAVGLAGGSYNEQFF.

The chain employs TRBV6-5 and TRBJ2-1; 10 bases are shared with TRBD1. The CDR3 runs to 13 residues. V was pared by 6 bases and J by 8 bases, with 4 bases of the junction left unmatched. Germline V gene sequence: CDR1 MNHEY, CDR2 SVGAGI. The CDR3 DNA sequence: TGTGCCAGCAGGGGACAGGGGTACGATGAGCAGTTCTTC. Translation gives CASRGQGYDEQFF.

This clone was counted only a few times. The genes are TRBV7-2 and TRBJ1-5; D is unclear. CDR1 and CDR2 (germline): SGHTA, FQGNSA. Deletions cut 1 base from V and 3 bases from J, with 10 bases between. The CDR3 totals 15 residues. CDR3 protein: CASSLVGQVNQPQHF. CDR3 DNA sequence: TGTGCCAGCAGCTTAGTTGGGCAAGTCAATCAGCCCCAGCATTTT.

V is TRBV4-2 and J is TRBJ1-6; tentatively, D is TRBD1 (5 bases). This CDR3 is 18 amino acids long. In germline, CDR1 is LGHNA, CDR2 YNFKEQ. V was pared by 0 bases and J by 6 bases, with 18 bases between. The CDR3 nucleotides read TGTGCCAGCAGCCAAGATCTAAGGGGTTACTCCCCTAATTCACCCCTCCACTTT. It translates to CASSQDLRGYSPNSPLHF.

As DNA, the CDR3 is TGTGCCAGCAGTGAATACACAGGGGCCACAGATACGCAGTATTTT. Its translation is CASSEYTGATDTQYF. The chain couples TRBV6-1 to TRBJ2-3, with 7 nucleotides matching TRBD1. The CDR3 consists of 15 residues. The germline V gene has CDR1 MNHNS and CDR2 SASEGT. V lost 2 bases to trimming and J lost 2 bases; unmatched junction nucleotides: 4.

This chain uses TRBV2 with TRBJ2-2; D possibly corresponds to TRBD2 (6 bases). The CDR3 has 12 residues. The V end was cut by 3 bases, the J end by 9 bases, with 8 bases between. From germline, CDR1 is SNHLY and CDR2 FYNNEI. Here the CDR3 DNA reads TGTGCCAGCAGTGAGCGGGGACGGGAGCTGTTTTTT. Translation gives CASSERGRELFF.

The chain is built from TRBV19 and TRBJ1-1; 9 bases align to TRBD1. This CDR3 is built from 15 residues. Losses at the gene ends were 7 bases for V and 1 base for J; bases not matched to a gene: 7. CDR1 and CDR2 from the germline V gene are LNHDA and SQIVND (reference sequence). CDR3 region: CASTDQGQGNTEAFF. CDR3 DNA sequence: TGTGCCAGTACCGATCAGGGACAGGGGAACACTGAAGCTTTCTTT.

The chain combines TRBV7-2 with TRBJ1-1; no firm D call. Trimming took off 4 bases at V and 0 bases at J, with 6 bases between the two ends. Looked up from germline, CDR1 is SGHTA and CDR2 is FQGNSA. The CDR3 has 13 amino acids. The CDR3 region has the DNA TGTGCCAGCAGCTCTTATTTGAACACTGAAGCTTTCTTT. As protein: CASSSYLNTEAFF.

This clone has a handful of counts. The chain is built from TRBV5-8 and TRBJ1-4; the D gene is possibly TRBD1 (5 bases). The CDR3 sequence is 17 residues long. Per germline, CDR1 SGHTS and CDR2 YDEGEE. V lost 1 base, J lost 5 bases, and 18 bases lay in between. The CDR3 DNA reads TGTGCCAGCAGCTTGAATTCAGGGCGGAGATTCAATGAAAAACTGTTTTTT. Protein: CASSLNSGRRFNEKLFF.

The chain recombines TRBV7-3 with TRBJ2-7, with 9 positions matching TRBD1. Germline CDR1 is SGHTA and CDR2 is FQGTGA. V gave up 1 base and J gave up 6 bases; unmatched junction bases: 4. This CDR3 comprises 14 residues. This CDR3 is CASSLSGQGSEQYF. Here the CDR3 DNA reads TGTGCCAGCAGCTTAAGCGGACAGGGGTCCGAGCAGTACTTC.

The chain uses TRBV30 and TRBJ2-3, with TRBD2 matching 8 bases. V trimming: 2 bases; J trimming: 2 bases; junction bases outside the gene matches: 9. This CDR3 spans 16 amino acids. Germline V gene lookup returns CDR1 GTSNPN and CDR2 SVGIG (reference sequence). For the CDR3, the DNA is TGTGCCTGGAGTCTTTCGGCTAGCGGGCCCACAGATACGCAGTATTTT. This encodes CAWSLSASGPTDTQYF.

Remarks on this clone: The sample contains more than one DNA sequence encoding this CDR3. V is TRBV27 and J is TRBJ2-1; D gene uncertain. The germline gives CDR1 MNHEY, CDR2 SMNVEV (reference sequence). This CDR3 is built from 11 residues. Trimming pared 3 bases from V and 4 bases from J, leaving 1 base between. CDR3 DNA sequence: TGTGCCAGCAGTTTGTACAATGAGCAGTTCTTC. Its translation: CASSLYNEQFF.

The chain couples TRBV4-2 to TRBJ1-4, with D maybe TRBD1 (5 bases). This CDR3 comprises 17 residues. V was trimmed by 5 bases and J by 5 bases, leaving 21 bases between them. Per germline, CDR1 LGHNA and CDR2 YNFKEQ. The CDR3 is CASSTSPSGRLNEKLFF. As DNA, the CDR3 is TGTGCCAGCAGCACAAGCCCCTCAGGGCGGTTGAATGAAAAACTGTTTTTT.

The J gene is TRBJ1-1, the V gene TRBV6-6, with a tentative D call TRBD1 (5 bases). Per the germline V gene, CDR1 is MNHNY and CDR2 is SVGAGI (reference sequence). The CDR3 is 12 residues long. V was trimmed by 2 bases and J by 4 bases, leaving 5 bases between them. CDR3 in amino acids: CASSYGGTEAFF. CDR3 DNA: TGTGCCAGCAGTTACGGGGGCACTGAAGCTTTCTTT.

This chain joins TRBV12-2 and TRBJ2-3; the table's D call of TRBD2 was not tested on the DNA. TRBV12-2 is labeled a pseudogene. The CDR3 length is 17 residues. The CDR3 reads CASRLGHLGISTDTQYF. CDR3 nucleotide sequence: TGTGCAAGTCGCTTAGGGCACCTCGGGATTAGCACAGATACGCAGTATTTT.

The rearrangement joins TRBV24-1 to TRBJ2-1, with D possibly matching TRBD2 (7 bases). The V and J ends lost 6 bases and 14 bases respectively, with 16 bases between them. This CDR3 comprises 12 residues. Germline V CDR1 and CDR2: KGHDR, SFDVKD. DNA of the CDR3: TGTGCCACCAGTCGTTTGGGGGGGGCGGAGTTCTTC. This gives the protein CATSRLGGAEFF.

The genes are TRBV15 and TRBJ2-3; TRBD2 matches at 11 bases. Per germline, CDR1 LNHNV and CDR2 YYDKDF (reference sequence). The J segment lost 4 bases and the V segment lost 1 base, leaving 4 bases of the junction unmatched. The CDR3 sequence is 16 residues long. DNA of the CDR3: TGTGCCACCAGCAGAGGGGTTAGCGGGGGGGCAGATACGCAGTATTTT. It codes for CATSRGVSGGADTQYF.

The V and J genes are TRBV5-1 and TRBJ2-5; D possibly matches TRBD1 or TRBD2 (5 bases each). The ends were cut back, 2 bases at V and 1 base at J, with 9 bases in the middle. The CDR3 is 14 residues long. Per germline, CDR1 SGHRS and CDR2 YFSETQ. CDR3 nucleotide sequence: TGCGCCAGCAGCTTAGAGGGACCCCAAGAGACCCAGTACTTC. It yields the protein CASSLEGPQETQYF.

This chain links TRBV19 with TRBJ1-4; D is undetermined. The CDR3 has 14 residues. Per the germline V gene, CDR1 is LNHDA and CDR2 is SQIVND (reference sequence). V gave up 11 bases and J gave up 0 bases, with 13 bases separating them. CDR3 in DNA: TGTGCCTCGAGGGTTCGTGCAACTAATGAAAAACTGTTTTTT. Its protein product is CASRVRATNEKLFF.

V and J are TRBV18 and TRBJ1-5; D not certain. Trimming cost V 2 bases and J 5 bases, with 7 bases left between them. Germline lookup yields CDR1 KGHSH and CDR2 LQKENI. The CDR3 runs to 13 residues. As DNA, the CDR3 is TGTGCCAGCTCACCAATCACGGATCAGCCCCAGCATTTT. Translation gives CASSPITDQPQHF. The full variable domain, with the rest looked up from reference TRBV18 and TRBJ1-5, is NAGVMQNPRHLVRRRGQEARLRCSPMKGHSHVYWYRQLPEEGLKFMVYLQKENIIDESGMPKERFSAEFPKEGPSILRIQQVVRGDSAAYFCASSPITDQPQHFGDGTRLSIL.

For the CDR3, the DNA is TGTGCCATCAGTGAGTCGGGAAGCTCTGGAAACACCATATATTTT. This encodes CAISESGSSGNTIYF. The gene calls are TRBV10-3 and TRBJ1-3, with D unresolved. V lost 0 bases to trimming and J lost 0 bases, with 6 bases between them. The germline CDR1 and CDR2 sequences are ENHRY and SYGVKD. The CDR3 is 15 residues long.

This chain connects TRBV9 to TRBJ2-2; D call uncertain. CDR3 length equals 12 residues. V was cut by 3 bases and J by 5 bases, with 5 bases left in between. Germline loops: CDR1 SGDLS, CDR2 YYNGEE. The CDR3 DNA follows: TGTGCCAGCAGCGACCGAACCGGGGAGCTGTTTTTT. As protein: CASSDRTGELFF. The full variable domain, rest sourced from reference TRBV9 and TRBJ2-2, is DSGVTQTPKHLITATGQRVTLRCSPRSGDLSVYWYQQSLDQGLQFLIQYYNGEERAKGNILERFSAQQFPDLHSELNLSSLELGDSALYFCASSDRTGELFFGEGSRLTVL.

The CDR3 nucleotides are TGTGCCAGCAGCGCGGGACAGGGGAGAAATGGCTACACCTTC. It codes for CASSAGQGRNGYTF. The chain combines TRBV9 with TRBJ1-2, with TRBD1 matching 10 bases. The CDR3 spans 14 residues. The V and J ends lost 3 bases and 6 bases, in that order; junction bases with no gene match: 5. CDR1 is SGDLS and CDR2 is YYNGEE in the germline V gene.

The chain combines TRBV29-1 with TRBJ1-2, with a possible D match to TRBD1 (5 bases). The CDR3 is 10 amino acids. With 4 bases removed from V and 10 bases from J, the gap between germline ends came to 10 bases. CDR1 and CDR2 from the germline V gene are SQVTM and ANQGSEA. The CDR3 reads CSVGDPFYTF. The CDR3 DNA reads TGCAGCGTTGGGGACCCTTTCTACACCTTC.

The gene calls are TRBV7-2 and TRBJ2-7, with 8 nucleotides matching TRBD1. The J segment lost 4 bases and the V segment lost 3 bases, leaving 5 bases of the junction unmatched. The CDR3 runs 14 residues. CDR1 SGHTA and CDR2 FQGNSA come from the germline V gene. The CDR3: CASSFGTGQYEQYF. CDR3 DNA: TGTGCCAGCAGCTTCGGGACAGGTCAATACGAGCAGTACTTC.

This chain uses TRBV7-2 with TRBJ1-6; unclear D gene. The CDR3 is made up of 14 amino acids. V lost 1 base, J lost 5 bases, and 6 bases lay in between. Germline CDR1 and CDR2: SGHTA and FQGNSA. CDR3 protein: CASSLDVNNSPLHF. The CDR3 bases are TGTGCCAGCAGCTTAGACGTAAATAATTCACCCCTCCACTTT.

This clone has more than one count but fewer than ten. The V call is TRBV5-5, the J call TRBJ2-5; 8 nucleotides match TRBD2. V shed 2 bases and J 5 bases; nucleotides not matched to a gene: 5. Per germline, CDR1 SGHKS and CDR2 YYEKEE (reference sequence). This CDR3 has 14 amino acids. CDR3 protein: CASSLRLASETQYF. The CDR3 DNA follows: TGTGCCAGCAGCTTAAGACTAGCGTCGGAGACCCAGTACTTC.

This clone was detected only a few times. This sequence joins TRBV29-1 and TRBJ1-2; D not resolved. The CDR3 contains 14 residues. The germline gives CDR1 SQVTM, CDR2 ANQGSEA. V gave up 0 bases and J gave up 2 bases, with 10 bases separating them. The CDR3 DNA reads TGCAGCGTTGAAGATCCAGGCGGAAACTATGGCTACACCTTC. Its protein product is CSVEDPGGNYGYTF.

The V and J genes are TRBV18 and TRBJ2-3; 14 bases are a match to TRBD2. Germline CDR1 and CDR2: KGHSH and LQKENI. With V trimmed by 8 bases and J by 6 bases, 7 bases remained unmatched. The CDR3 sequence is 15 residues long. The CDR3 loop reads CASHPGLAGADTQYF. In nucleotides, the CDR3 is TGTGCCAGCCATCCGGGACTAGCGGGAGCGGATACGCAGTATTTT.

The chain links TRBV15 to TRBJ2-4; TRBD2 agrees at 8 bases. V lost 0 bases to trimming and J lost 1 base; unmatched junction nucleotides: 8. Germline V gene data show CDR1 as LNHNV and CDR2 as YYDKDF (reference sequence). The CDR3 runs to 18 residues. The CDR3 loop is CATSREGGSGGAKNIQYF. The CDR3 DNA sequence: TGTGCCACCAGCAGAGAAGGGGGATCGGGAGGGGCCAAAAACATTCAGTACTTC.

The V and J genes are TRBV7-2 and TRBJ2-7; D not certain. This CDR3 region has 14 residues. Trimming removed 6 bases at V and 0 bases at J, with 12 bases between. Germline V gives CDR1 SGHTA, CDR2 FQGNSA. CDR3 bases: TGTGCCAGCAGTTTCGACCCCCTCTCCTACGAGCAGTACTTC. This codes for CASSFDPLSYEQYF. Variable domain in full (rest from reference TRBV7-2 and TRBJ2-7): GAGVSQSPSNKVTEKGKDVELRCDPISGHTALYWYRQSLGQGLEFLIYFQGNSAPDKSGLPSDRFSAERTGGSVSTLTIQRTQQEDSAVYLCASSFDPLSYEQYFGPGTRLTVT.

In DNA form, the CDR3 reads TGTGCCAGCAGTTTATACGTTGAAGCTAACTATGGCTACACCTTC. It encodes CASSLYVEANYGYTF. The J gene is TRBJ1-2, the V gene TRBV28; D gene unclear. The V gene lost 1 base and the J gene lost 0 bases, with 9 bases spanning the gap. The length of the CDR3 is 15 residues. CDR1 is MDHEN and CDR2 is SYDVKM in the germline V gene.